This TCR beta chain was captured in a study of blood T cell repertoires in COVID-19. As for the study in general: Material from acute and convalescent COVID-19 was sourced from the United States, Italy and Spain.

Per the original methods: Reference gene primer amplification yielded estimated nucleated cell counts. The protocol was immunoSEQ multiplex PCR, while the TCRdb copy is restricted to in-frame clones and leaves out a portion. The V and J calls and clone size are taken from that table; D and trimming were inferred from the DNA. The sample has 150,000 or so clones; approximately 81% are singletons. CDR3 length equals 15 residues. V was pared by 6 bases and J by 2 bases, with 10 bases of the junction left unmatched. CDR1 is KGHSH, CDR2 LQKENI, per germline. V gene TRBV18 combines with J gene TRBJ2-7, with 7 bases identical to TRBD2. This TCR derives from a young man with active or convalescent COVID-19. Sequenced: peripheral blood. The CDR3 here is CASSQTPGLPYEQYF. The CDR3 DNA sequence: TGTGCCAGCTCTCAAACGCCGGGACTACCCTACGAGCAGTACTTC.